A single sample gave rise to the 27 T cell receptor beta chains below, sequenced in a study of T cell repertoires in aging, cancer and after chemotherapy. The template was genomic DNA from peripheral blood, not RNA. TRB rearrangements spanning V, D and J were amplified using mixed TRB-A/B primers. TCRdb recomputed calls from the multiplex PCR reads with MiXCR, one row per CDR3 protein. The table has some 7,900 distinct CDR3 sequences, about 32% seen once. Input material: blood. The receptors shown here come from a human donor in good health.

CDR3 nucleotides: TGTGCCAGCAGCCCCGAAGGCGGACTAGCGGATACCTACGAGCAGTACTTC. This translates into CASSPEGGLADTYEQYF. The gene calls are TRBV6-6 and TRBJ2-7; 10 bases agree with TRBD2. J lost 2 bases, V lost 6 bases, and 13 bases had no gene match. Germline V gene sequence: CDR1 MNHNY, CDR2 SVGAGI (reference sequence). The CDR3 runs to 17 residues.

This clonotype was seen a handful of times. The CDR3 reads CASSLSGTSGYTF. As DNA, the CDR3 is TGTGCCAGCAGTTTATCCGGAACCTCTGGCTACACCTTC. V is TRBV12-3 or TRBV12-4 and J is TRBJ1-2; no firm D call. The V gene lost 2 bases and the J gene lost 7 bases, with 11 bases spanning the gap. CDR3 length equals 13 residues.

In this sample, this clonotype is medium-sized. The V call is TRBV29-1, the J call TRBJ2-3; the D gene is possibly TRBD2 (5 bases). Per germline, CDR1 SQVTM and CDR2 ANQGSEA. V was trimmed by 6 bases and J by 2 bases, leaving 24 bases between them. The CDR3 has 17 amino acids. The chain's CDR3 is CSVVTSTGLQLTDTQYF. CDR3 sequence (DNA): TGCAGCGTAGTTACCTCGACGGGATTACAGCTCACAGATACGCAGTATTTT.

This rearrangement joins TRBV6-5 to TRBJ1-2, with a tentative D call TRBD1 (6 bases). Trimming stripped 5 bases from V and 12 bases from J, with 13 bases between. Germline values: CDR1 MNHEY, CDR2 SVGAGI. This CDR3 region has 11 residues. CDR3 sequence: CASSVQGFHTF. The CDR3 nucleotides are TGTGCCAGCAGTGTACAGGGTTTCCACACCTTC.

For the CDR3, the DNA is TGTGCCAGCAGTTACGGGGGGCTTACTGAAGCTTTCTTT. It codes for CASSYGGLTEAFF. The rearrangement joins TRBV6-5 to TRBJ1-1; D is perhaps TRBD1 (6 bases). CDR1 is MNHEY and CDR2 is SVGAGI in the germline V gene. With 2 bases removed from V and 5 bases from J, the gap between germline ends came to 9 bases. The CDR3 is 13 residues long.

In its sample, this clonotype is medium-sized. This CDR3 reads CAWSVPYGELFF. The DNA of the CDR3 is TGTGCCTGGAGTGTACCCTACGGGGAGCTGTTTTTT. The V and J genes are TRBV30 and TRBJ2-2; D gene unclear. This CDR3 has 12 amino acids. V dropped 0 bases and J dropped 7 bases, with 6 bases sitting between them. Germline-derived CDR1 and CDR2 are GTSNPN and SVGIG (reference sequence).

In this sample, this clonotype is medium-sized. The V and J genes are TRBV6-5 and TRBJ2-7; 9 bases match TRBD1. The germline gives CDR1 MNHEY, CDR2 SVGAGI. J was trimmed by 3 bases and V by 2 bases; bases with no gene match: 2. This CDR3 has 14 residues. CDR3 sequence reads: CASSYRGQGYEQYF. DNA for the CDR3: TGTGCCAGCAGTTACAGGGGACAGGGCTACGAGCAGTACTTC.

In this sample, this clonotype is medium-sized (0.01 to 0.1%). In DNA, the CDR3 is TGTGCCAGCGCAAACTACGAGCAGTACTTC. Translating it yields CASANYEQYF. V and J are TRBV6-1 and TRBJ2-7; no definite D call. The V gene lost 8 bases and the J gene lost 3 bases, with 5 bases spanning the gap. The CDR3 covers 10 residues. In germline, CDR1 is MNHNS, CDR2 SASEGT.

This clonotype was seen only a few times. CDR3 sequence (DNA): TGTGCCAGCAGTTACGGACAGGGTTATGAGCAGTTCTTC. This sequence encodes CASSYGQGYEQFF. This chain uses TRBV6-2 or TRBV6-3 with TRBJ2-1; 8 nucleotides align to TRBD1. Looked up from germline, CDR1 is MNHEY and CDR2 is SVGEGT. With 2 bases clipped from V and 8 bases from J, the junction kept 2 bases outside the gene matches. This CDR3 contains 13 residues.

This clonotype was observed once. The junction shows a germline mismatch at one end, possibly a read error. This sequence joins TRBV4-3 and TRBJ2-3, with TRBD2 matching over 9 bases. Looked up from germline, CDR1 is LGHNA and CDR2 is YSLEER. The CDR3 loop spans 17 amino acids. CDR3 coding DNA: TGTGCCAGCAGCCAATCAAATAGCGGGGGACCCACAGATACGCAGTATTTT. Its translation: CASSQSNSGGPTDTQYF.

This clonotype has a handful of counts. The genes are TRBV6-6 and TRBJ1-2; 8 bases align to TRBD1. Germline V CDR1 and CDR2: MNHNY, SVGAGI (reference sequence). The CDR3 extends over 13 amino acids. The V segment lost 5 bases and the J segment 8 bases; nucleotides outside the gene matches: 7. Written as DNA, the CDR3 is TGTGCCAGCAGTCAATCAGGGGGCCTGGGCTACACCTTC. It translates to CASSQSGGLGYTF.

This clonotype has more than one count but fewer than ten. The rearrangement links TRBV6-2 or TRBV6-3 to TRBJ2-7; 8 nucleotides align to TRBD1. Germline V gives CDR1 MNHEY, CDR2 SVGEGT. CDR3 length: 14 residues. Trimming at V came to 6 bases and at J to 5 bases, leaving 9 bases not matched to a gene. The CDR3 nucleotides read TGTGCCAGCAGAAAGACAGGGGAAGGCCACGAGCAGTACTTC. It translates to CASRKTGEGHEQYF.

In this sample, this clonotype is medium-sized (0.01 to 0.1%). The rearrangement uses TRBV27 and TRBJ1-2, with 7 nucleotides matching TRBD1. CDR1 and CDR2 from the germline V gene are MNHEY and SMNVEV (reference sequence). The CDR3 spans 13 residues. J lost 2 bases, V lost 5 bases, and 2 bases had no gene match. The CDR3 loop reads CASSPRGNYGYTF. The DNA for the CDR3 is TGTGCCAGCAGTCCCAGGGGGAACTATGGCTACACCTTC.

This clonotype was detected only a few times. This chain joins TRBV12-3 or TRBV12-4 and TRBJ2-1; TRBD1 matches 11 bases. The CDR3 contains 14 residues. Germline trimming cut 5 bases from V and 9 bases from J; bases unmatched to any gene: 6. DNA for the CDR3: TGTGCCAGCAGTCCGGGACAGGGGGTCGGTGAGCAGTTCTTC. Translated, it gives CASSPGQGVGEQFF.

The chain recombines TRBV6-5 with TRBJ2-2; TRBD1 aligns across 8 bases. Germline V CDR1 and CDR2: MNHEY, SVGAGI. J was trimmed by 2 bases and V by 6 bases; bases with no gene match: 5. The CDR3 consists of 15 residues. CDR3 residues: CASRPGQANTGELFF. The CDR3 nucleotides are TGTGCCAGCAGGCCGGGACAGGCTAACACCGGGGAGCTGTTTTTT.

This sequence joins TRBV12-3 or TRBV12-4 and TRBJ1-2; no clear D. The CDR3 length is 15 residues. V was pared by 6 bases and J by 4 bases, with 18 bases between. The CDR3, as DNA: TGTGCCAGCAGCACCAGGCTACGGGCAACCTATGGCTACACCTTC. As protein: CASSTRLRATYGYTF.

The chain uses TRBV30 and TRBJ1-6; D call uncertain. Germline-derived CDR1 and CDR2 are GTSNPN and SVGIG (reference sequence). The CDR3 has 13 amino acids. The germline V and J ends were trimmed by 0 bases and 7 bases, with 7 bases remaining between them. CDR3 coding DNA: TGTGCCTGGAGTGTACTCGTGAATTCACCCCTCCACTTT. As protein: CAWSVLVNSPLHF.

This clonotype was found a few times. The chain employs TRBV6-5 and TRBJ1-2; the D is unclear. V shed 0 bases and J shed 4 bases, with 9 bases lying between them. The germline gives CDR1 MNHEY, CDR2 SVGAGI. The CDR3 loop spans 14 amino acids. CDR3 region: CASSYSPDLYGYTF. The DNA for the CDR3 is TGTGCCAGCAGTTACTCTCCGGACCTCTATGGCTACACCTTC.

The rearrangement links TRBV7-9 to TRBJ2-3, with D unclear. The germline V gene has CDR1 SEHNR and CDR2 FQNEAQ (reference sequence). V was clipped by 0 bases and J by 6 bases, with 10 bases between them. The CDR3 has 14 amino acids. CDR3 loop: CASSLALSSDTQYF. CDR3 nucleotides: TGTGCCAGCAGCTTAGCGCTTAGCTCCGATACGCAGTATTTT.

Here the CDR3 reads CASSSTGQYPSYEQYF. The CDR3 nucleotides read TGTGCCAGCAGTTCGACAGGGCAGTACCCATCCTACGAGCAGTACTTC. The chain recombines TRBV12-3 or TRBV12-4 with TRBJ2-7; 7 bases line up with TRBD1. V lost 4 bases and J lost 1; bases outside the gene matches: 10. This CDR3 is 16 amino acids long.

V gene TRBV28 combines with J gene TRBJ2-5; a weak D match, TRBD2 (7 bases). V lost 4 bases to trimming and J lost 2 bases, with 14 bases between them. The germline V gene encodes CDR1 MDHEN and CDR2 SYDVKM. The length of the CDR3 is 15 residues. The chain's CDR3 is CASSSSGEGQETQYF. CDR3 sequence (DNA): TGTGCCAGCAGTTCATCAGGGGAGGGTCAAGAGACCCAGTACTTC.

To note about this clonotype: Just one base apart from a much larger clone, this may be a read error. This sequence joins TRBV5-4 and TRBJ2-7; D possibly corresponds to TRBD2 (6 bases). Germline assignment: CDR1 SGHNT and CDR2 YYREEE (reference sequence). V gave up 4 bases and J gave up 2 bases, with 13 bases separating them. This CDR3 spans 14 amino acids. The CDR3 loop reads CASSRRGGAYEQYF. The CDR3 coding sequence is TGTGCCAGCAGCAGGCGGGGCGGAGCCTACGAGCAGTACTTC.

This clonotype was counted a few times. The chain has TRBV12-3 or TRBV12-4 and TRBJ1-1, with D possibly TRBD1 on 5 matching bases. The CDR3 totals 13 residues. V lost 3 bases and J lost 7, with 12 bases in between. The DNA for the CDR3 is TGTGCCAGCAGTTTTGGCAGGGTTAATGAAGCTTTCTTT. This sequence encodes CASSFGRVNEAFF.

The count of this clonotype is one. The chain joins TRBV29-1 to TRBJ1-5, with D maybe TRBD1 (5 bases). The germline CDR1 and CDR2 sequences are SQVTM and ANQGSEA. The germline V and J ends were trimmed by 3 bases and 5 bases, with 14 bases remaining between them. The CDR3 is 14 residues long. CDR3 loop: CSVETVEGYQPQHF. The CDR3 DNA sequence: TGCAGCGTTGAGACAGTGGAGGGATATCAGCCCCAGCATTTT.

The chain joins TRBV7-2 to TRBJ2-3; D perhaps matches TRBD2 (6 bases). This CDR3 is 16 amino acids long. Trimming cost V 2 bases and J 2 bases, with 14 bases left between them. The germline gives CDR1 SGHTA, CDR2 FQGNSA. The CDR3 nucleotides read TGTGCCAGCAGCTTACGGTTGGGGGGTTACACAGATACGCAGTATTTT. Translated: CASSLRLGGYTDTQYF.

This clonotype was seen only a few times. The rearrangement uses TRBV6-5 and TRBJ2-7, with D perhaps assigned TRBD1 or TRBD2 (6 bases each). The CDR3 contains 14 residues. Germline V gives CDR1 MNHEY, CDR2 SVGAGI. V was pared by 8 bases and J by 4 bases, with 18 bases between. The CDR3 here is CASGRTAGRYEQYF. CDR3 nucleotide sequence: TGTGCCAGCGGCCGGACAGCGGGCCGTTACGAGCAGTACTTC.

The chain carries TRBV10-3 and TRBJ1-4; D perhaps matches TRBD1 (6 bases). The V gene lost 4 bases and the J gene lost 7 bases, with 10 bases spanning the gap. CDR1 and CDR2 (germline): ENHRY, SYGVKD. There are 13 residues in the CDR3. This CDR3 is CAISGLDSEKLFF. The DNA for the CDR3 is TGTGCCATCAGTGGATTGGACAGTGAAAAACTGTTTTTT.